This TCR beta chain was sequenced during a study of OX40 agonist ivuxolimab in advanced cancers. Study summary: One patient with hepatocellular carcinoma and two with cutaneous melanoma, three in all, had partial responses. The study, taken as a whole, reports: Certain nonresponders additionally had low normalized T-cell clonal expansion.

A single count supports this clone. What it recognizes is unknown. Assay: immunoSEQ multiplex PCR; the TCRdb copy retains only in-frame clones and omits some. Of 48,000 or so clones in the sample, around 84% are singletons; the top ten hold under 2.5%. Germline V gene lookup returns CDR1 LNHDA and CDR2 SQIVND (reference sequence). Trimming shortened V by 5 bases and J by 0 bases, and 11 bases separated the two germline ends. The CDR3 has 15 residues. Blood was sampled at baseline, cycle 4 day 1, and cycle 7 day 1. The receptor comes from an adult with an advanced solid tumor such as melanoma, head and neck, liver or kidney cancer. The chain employs TRBV19 and TRBJ1-5; possible D gene TRBD1, 5 bases. The sequenced sample was CD4+ or CD8+ T cells sorted from blood, obtained in a trial of the OX40 agonist ivuxolimab. The CDR3 DNA reads as TGTGCCAGTAGTGGGGCAGTCAATAGCAATCAGCCCCAGCATTTT. It is translated as CASSGAVNSNQPQHF.